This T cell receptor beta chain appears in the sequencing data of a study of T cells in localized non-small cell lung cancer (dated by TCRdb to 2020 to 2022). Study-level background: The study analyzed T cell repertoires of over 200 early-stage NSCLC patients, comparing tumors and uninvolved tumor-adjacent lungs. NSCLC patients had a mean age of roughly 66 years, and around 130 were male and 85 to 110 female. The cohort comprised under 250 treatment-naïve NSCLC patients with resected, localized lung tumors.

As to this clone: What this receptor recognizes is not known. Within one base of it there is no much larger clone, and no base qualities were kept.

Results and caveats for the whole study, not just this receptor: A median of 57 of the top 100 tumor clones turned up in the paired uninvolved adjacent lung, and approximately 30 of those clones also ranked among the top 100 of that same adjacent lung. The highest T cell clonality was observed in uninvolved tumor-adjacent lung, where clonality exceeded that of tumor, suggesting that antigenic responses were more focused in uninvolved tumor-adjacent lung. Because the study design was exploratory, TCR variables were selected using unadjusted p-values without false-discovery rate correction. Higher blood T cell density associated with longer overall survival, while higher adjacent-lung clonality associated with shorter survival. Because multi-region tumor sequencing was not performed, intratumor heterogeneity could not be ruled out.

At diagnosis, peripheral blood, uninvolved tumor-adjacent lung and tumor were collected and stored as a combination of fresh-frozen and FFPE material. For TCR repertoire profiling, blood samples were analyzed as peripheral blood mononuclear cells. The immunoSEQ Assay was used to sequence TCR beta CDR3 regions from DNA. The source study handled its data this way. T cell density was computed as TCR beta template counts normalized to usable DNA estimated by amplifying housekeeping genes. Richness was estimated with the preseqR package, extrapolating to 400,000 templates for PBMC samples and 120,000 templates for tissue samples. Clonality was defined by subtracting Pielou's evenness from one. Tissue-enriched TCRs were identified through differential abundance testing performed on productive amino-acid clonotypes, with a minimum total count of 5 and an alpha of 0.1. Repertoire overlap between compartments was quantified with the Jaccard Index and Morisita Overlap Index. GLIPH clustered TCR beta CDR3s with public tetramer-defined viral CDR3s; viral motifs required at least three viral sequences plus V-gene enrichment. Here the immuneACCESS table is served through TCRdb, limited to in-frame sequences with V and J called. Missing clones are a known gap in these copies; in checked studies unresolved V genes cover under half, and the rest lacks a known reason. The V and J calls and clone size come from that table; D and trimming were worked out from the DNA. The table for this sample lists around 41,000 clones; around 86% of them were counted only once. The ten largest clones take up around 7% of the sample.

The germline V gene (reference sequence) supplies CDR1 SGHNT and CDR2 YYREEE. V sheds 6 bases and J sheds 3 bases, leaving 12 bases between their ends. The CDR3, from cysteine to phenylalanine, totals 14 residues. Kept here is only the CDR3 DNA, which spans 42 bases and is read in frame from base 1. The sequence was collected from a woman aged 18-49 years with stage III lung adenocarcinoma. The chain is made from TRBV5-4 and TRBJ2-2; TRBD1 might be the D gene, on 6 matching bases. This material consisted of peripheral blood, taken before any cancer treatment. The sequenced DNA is TGTGCCAGCACCAACAGGGAGTACACCGGGGAGCTGTTTTTT. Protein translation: CASTNREYTGELFF.